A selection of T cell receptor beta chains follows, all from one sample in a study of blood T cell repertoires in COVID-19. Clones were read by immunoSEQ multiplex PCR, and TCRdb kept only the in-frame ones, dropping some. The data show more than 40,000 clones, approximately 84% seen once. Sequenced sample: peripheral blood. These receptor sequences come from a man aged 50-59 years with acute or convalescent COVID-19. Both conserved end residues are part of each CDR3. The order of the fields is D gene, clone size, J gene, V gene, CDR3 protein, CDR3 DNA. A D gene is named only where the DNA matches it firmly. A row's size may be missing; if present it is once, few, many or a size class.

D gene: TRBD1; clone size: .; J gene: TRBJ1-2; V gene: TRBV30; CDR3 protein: CACLPGQGDYGYTF; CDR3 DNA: TGTGCCTGCCTACCGGGACAGGGGGACTATGGCTACACCTTC
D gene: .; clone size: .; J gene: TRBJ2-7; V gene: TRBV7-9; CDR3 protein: CASSLDLRLYEQYF; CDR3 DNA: TGTGCCAGCAGCTTAGATCTGAGACTCTACGAGCAGTACTTC
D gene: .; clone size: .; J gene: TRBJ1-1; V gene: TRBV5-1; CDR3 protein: CASSLHGDTEAFF; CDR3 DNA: TGCGCCAGCAGCTTGCATGGAGACACTGAAGCTTTCTTT
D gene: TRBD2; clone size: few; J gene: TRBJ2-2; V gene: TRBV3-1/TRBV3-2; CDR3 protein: CASSLRPGRGLAVNTGELFF; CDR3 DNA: TGTGCCAGCAGCCTCCGGCCGGGGAGGGGACTAGCGGTTAACACCGGGGAGCTGTTTTTT
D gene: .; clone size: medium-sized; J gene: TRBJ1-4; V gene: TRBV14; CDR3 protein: CASSQAPTGPDNEKLFF; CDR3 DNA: TGTGCCAGCAGCCAAGCTCCCACAGGGCCTGATAATGAAAAACTGTTTTTT
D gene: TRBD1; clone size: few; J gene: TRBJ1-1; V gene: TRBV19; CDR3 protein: CASKQGADTEAFF; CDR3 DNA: TGTGCCAGTAAGCAGGGGGCTGACACTGAAGCTTTCTTT
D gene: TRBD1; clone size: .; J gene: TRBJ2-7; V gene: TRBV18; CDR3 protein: CASSLGTGGIDEQYF; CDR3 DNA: TGTGCCAGCTCACTCGGAACAGGGGGCATCGACGAGCAGTACTTC
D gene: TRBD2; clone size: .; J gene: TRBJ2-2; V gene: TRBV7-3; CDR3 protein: CASSPRTGKSGTSGTGELFF; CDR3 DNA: TGTGCCAGCAGCCCGAGGACAGGGAAGTCCGGGACTAGCGGGACCGGGGAGCTGTTTTTT
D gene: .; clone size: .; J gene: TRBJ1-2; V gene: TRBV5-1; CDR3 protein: CASSPGQANYGYTF; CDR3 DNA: TGCGCCAGCAGCCCGGGACAAGCTAACTATGGCTACACCTTC
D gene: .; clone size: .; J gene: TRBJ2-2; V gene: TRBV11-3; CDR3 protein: CASSSTGKEELFF; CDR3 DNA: TGTGCCAGCAGTTCTACAGGGAAAGAGGAGCTGTTTTTT
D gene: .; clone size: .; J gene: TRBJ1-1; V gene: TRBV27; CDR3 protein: CASSDRMNTEAFF; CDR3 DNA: TGTGCCAGCAGTGACAGGATGAACACTGAAGCTTTCTTT
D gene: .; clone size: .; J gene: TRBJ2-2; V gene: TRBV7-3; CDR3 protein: CASSERMGELFF; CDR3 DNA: TGTGCCAGCAGCGAGCGGATGGGGGAGCTGTTTTTT
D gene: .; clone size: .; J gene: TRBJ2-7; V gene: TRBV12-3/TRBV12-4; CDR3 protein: CASSLDNSYEQYF; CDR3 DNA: TGTGCCAGCAGCTTGGACAACTCCTACGAGCAGTACTTC
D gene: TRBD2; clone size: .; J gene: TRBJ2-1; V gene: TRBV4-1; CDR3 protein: CASSQGLAGKNEQFF; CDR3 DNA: TGCGCCAGCAGCCAGGGACTAGCGGGCAAGAATGAGCAGTTCTTC
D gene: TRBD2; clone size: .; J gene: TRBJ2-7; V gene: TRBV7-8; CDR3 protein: CASSKVNSGRYEQYF; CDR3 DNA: TGTGCCAGCAGTAAGGTTAATAGCGGGAGGTACGAGCAGTACTTC
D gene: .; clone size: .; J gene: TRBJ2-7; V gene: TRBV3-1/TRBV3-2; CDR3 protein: CASSQARREQYF; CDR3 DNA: TGTGCCAGCAGCCAAGCCAGGCGCGAGCAGTACTTC
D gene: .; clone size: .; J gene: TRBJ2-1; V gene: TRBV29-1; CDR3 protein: CSVDRASYNEQFF; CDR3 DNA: TGCAGCGTTGATCGCGCAAGCTACAATGAGCAGTTCTTC
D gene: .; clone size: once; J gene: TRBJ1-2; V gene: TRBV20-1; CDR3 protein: CSARTEYGYTF; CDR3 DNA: TGCAGTGCTAGAACAGAGTATGGCTACACCTTC
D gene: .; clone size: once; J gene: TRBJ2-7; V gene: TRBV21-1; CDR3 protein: CAQGDQFSPHAPGQGSYEQYF; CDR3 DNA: TGTGCCCAGGGGGATCAATTTTCCCCGCATGCACCGGGACAGGGCTCCTACGAGCAGTACTTC
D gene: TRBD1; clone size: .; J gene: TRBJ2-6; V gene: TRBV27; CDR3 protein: CASRLQGARGANVLTF; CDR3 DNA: TGTGCCAGCAGACTACAGGGGGCGAGAGGGGCCAACGTCCTGACTTTC
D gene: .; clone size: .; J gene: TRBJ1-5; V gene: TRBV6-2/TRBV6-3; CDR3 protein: CASSYQFLGPPQHF; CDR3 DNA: TGTGCCAGCAGTTACCAGTTTCTGGGGCCGCCCCAGCATTTT
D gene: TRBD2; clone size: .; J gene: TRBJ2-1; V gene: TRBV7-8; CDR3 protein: CASRLAGGNEQFF; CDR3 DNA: TGTGCCAGCAGACTAGCGGGAGGCAATGAGCAGTTCTTC
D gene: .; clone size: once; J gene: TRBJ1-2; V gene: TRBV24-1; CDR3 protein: CATSDTDYGYTF; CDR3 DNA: TGTGCCACCAGTGACACGGACTACGGCTACACCTTC
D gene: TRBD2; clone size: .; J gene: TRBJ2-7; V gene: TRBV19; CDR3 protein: CASNGGGTSEQYF; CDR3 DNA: TGTGCCAGTAACGGGGGAGGGACGAGCGAGCAGTACTTC
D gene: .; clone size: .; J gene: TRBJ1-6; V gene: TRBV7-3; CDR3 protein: CASSPGQTNSPLHF; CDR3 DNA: TGTGCCAGCAGCCCAGGACAGACTAATTCACCCCTCCACTTT
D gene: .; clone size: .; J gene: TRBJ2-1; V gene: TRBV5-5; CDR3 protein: CASSFWGVASDEQFF; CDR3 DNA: TGTGCCAGCAGCTTCTGGGGGGTAGCAAGCGACGAGCAGTTCTTC
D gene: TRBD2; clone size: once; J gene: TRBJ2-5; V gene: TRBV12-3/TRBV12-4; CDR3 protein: CASSSSGRETQYF; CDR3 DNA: TGTGCCAGCAGTTCTAGCGGGAGAGAGACCCAGTACTTC
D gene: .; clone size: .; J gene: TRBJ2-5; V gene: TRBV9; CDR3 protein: CASSVGGGAGETQYF; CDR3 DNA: TGTGCCAGCAGCGTAGGTGGCGGAGCAGGGGAGACCCAGTACTTC
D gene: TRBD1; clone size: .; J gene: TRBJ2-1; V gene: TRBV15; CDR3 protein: CATSRPGQGLYNEQFF; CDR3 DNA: TGTGCCACCAGCAGACCCGGACAGGGCCTCTACAATGAGCAGTTCTTC
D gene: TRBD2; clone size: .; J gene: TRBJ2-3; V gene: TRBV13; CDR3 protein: CASSLERLAGNTDTQYF; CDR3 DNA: TGTGCCAGCAGCTTAGAACGGCTAGCGGGGAACACAGATACGCAGTATTTT
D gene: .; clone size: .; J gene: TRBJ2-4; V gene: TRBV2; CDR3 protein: CASIYRVRENIQYF; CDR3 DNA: TGTGCCAGCATCTACAGGGTCCGAGAAAACATTCAGTACTTC
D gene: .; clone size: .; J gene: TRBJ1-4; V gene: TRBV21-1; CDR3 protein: CASSKGYRDSQTVATNEKLFF; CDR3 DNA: TGTGCCAGCAGCAAAGGTTACCGGGACAGCCAAACCGTTGCAACTAATGAAAAACTGTTTTTT
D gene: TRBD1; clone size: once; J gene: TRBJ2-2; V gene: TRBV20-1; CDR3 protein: CSASDVWQGESGELFF; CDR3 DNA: TGCAGTGCTAGTGACGTGTGGCAGGGGGAATCCGGGGAGCTGTTTTTT
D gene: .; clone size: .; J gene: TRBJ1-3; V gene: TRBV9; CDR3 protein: CASSAGGSSGNTIYF; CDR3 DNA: TGTGCCAGCAGCGCCGGGGGAAGCTCTGGAAACACCATATATTTT
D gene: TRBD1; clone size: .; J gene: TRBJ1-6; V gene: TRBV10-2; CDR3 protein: CASTTGGHSPLHF; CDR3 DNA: TGCGCCAGCACCACAGGGGGCCATTCACCCCTCCACTTT
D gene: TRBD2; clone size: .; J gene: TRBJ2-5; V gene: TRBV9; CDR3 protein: CASSVARGGAETQYF; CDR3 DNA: TGTGCCAGCAGCGTAGCGAGGGGAGGGGCGGAGACCCAGTACTTC
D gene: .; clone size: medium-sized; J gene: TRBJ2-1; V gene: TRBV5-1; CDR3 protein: CASSLTGYNEQFF; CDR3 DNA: TGCGCCAGCAGCTTGACAGGTTACAATGAGCAGTTCTTC